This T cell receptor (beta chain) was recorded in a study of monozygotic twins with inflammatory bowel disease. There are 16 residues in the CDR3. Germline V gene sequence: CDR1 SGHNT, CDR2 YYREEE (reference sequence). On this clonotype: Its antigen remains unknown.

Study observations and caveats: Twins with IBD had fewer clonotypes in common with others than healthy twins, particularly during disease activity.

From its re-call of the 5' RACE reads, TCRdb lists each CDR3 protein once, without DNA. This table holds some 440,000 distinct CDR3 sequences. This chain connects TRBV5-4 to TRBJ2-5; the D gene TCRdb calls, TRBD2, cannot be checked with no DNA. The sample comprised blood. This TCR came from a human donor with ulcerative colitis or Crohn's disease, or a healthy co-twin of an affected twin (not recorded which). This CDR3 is CASSLGGTSGTETQYF.